The sample holds a few counts of the clone carrying this TCR beta chain. It was RNA transcripts that yielded the amplified TCR beta CDR3 regions. Researchers ran a first-round RT-PCR on the TCR CDR3 using the HTBI primer set. TCRdb fed the multiplex PCR reads into MiXCR, producing one record per CDR3 protein. The table shows around 350,000 distinct CDR3 sequences, with approximately 19% occurring only once. The source of the sample is a study of T cells in Graves' hyperthyroidism and ophthalmopathy. The CDR3 runs 14 residues. V lost 1 base and J lost 4, with 9 bases in between. CDR1 and CDR2 from the germline V gene are SNHLY and FYNNEI.

The chain joins TRBV2 to TRBJ2-3; D is ambiguous. The sequenced sample consisted of blood. The TCR was taken from a woman between 18 and 29 years old with Graves' hyperthyroidism. The CDR3: CASSEEVFADTQYF. CDR3 DNA sequence: TGTGCCAGCAGTGAAGAAGTTTTTGCAGATACGCAGTATTTT.